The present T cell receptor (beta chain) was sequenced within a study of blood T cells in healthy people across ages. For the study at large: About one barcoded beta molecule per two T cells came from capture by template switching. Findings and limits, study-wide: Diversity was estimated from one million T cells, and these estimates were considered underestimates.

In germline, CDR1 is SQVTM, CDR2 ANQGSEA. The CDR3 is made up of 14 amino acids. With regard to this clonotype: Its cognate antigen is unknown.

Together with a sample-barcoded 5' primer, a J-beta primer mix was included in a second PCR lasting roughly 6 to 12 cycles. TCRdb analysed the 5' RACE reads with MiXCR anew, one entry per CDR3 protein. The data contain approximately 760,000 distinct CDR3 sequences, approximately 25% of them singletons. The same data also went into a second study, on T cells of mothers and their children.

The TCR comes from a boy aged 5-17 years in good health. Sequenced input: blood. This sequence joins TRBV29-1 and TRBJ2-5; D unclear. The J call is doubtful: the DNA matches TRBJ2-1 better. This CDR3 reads CSVEDSDLYNEQFF. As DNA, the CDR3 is TGCAGCGTTGAAGATTCAGACTTATACAATGAGCAGTTCTTC.